This T cell receptor beta chain comes out of a study of CD8+ T cells in alopecia areata (dated by TCRdb to the late 2010s). In terms of the full investigation: The treated patients, all with moderate-to-severe alopecia areata, were enrolled in an open-label pilot trial of oral tofacitinib given at 5 to 10 mg twice daily. High-throughput TCRbeta sequencing was used to examine T cell clonal expansion in alopecia areata in both the C3H/HeJ mouse model and human patients. Disease severity in treated patients was measured with the SALT score, which quantifies the percentage of affected scalp surface area. Scalp tissue and sorted CD4+ and CD8+ peripheral blood T cells from patchy and totalis/universalis alopecia areata patients and from healthy controls were covered by human TCRbeta sequencing. immunoSEQ multiplex PCR using 35 Vbeta forward primers and 13 Jbeta reverse primers was used to amplify TCRbeta CDR3 regions. Patients received tofacitinib for 6 to 18 months and were then followed off drug for 6 months to check for delayed response and recurrence. Tofacitinib-treated patients had biopsies at baseline and at 4 and 24 weeks of treatment, with a later scalp biopsy in several patients. Scalp clonality was compared among normal scalp (n=4), patchy alopecia areata scalp (n=8), and alopecia totalis/universalis scalp (n=8). The RNA source kit depended on sample type: the PAXgene miRNA kit for fixed scalp, the miRNeasy kit for PBMCs, and the RNeasy kit for mouse skin.

The library was obtained by the immunoSEQ multiplex PCR assay. For TCR sequencing, RNA was extracted from every sample and reverse transcribed into cDNA to serve as template. First-strand cDNA was synthesized with SuperScript III using a 2:1 mix of oligo-dT and random hexamers. Amplification bias was assessed with a synthetic immune receptor repertoire, and residual bias was removed computationally. Per the original workflow: Raw reads were preprocessed for error removal, and CDR3 was defined according to IMGT conventions as running from the conserved cysteine to phenylalanine. Clonality was calculated as 1 minus Shannon entropy normalized by log2 of the number of productive unique TCRs. CD4 or CD8 identity of scalp clones was inferred by cross-referencing scalp TCRbeta sequences with sorted blood CD4 and CD8 repertoires. The clones in this table, taken by TCRdb from immuneACCESS, are in-frame only. Not every clone is retained; where verified, under half of the shortfall comes from an unresolved V gene, and the cause of the rest is unknown. For V, J and clone size, that table is used; D and trimming come from the DNA. For this sample there are about 92,000 clones; around 47% appear just once. Roughly a sixth of the sample goes to the ten largest clones.

The cysteine opens and the phenylalanine closes a CDR3 of 10 amino acids. Only CDR3 DNA remains: 30 bases, in frame from the first base. CDR1 and CDR2 (DFQATT, SNEGSKA) derive from the germline V gene (reference sequence). V and J lose 3 bases and 9 bases, and a span of 8 bases separates them. In light of the paper, this sample's time point label describes: 24 weeks on oral tofacitinib. In the paper's terms, the treatment or condition label means: oral pan-JAK inhibitor, 5-10 mg twice daily. From alopecia areata patients, peripheral blood was collected along with lesional scalp punch biopsies. PBMCs were separated by density centrifugation and stained for CD3, CD4 and CD8, after which CD4+ and CD8+ T cells were sorted on a FACSAria. What the authors observed across the whole study: During tofacitinib treatment, many expanded lesional clones stuck around in both scalp and blood, and this persistence may partly explain why relapse happens after treatment is stopped. Because the treated cohort was small and had only one nonresponder, larger studies are needed to examine links between baseline CD8+ expansion and response. Unlike mouse skin, which is dominated by gammadelta T cells, normal human skin has resident alphabeta T cells that are also sequenced, and this complicates analysis of the scalp TCR repertoire. Shared TCR sequences between patients were less evident than in mice, which may be partly attributable to HLA diversity in the patient population. Higher clonality and more expanded CD8+ clones were observed in lesional scalp than in normal scalp, particularly in alopecia totalis/universalis, a finding suggestive of antigenic drive. Tofacitinib significantly decreased scalp clonality and the number of expanded CD8+ clones among the top 100 scalp clones.

In its sample, this clone was seen a few times. Its specific antigen is unknown. Base qualities are not provided; no much larger clone lies one nucleotide away. The clonotype was recovered from a human donor with alopecia areata. In this chain, TRBV20-1 is recombined with TRBJ1-2, with the D segment identity uncertain. This sample comprised CD8+ T cells sorted from blood, obtained at week 24, from a patient treated with tofacitinib. The DNA sequence reads TGCAGTGCTAGGCCGACAAGCTACACCTTC. Translated, it reads CSARPTSYTF.